This T cell receptor (beta chain) was obtained from a study of tumour-infiltrating T cells in Burkitt lymphoma. Study background: The Burkitt lymphoma cohort spanned all epidemiological subtypes. Survival, overall and progression-free, tracked with productive clonality. The study's findings and limits: Several public clonotypes recurred in numerous Burkitt lymphoma patients.

Libraries were prepared by immunoSEQ multiplex PCR; TCRdb keeps only in-frame clonotypes and omits some of them. The table lists roughly 130 clones, 90% to 96% of them singletons, with around 9.6% in the top ten. Looked up from germline, CDR1 is SGHNT and CDR2 is YYREEE (reference sequence). This CDR3 has 17 residues. V trimming: 0 bases; J trimming: 5 bases; junction bases outside the gene matches: 4. Turning to this clone: Its antigen is as yet unknown.

Sequences were obtained from tumor tissue. V is TRBV5-4 and J is TRBJ1-6; TRBD1 matches at 11 bases. The sequence was collected from a human donor with Burkitt lymphoma. CDR3 bases: TGTGCCAGCAGCTTGGCTGGGACAGGGGGGAATAATTCACCCCTCCACTTT. Translating it yields CASSLAGTGGNNSPLHF.